The rows below give T cell receptor beta chains drawn from one sample of a study of CD8 T cells in ankylosing spondylitis. Each CDR3 protein gets one entry after TCRdb re-called the 5' RACE reads with MiXCR. The sample includes 300,000 to 350,000 distinct CDR3 sequences, roughly 15% of them seen just once. The sequenced material came from blood, either unsorted or a sorted T cell fraction (not recorded which). The receptors here all came from a male donor with ankylosing spondylitis or in good health (not recorded which). CDR3s include the opening cysteine and the closing phenylalanine or tryptophan. A D gene is named only where the DNA matches it firmly. Where a row states a size, it is once, few, many or the class of an expanded clone; other rows omit it.

d_call	clone_size	j_call	cdr3_length	v_call	cdr3_aa	cdr3_nt
NA	NA	TRBJ2-2	14	TRBV5-1	CASSFAYYLGELFF	TGCGCCAGCAGCTTTGCCTACTACCTTGGGGAGCTGTTTTTT
NA	few	TRBJ2-1	12	TRBV2	CASSGGSDEQFF	TGTGCCAGCAGTGGAGGCTCGGATGAGCAGTTCTTC
TRBD2	NA	TRBJ2-7	15	TRBV11-3	CASSPGGFVMYEQYF	TGTGCCAGCAGCCCCGGGGGGTTCGTTATGTACGAGCAGTACTTC
TRBD1	few	TRBJ2-3	14	TRBV4-1	CASSQDEGASTQYF	TGCGCCAGCAGCCAAGATGAGGGGGCGAGTACGCAGTATTTT
NA	NA	TRBJ2-7	13	TRBV5-1	CASTWDGTDEQYF	TGCGCCAGCACTTGGGACGGGACCGACGAGCAGTACTTC
NA	NA	TRBJ2-3	14	TRBV20-1	CSLAGEAGTDTQYF	TGCAGTCTAGCAGGGGAAGCGGGCACAGATACGCAGTATTTT
TRBD2	NA	TRBJ2-2	17	TRBV3-1	CASSRSERESVTGELFF	TGTGCCAGCAGCCGGAGTGAGCGGGAGTCGGTCACCGGGGAGCTGTTTTTT
NA	NA	TRBJ1-3	14	TRBV12-3/TRBV12-4	CASSYRSSGNTIYF	TGTGCCAGCAGTTACCGTTCCTCTGGAAACACCATATATTTT
NA	NA	TRBJ1-1	15	TRBV18	CASSRGTALNTEAFF	TGTGCCAGCTCACGGGGGACGGCTCTTAACACTGAAGCTTTCTTT
NA	few	TRBJ1-1	14	TRBV5-1	CASSLQNQNTEAFF	TGCGCCAGCAGCTTACAAAACCAGAACACTGAAGCTTTCTTT
NA	NA	TRBJ2-7	13	TRBV20-1	CSAVATPTDKTYF	TGCAGTGCTGTCGCAACTCCCACCGATAAGACGTACTTC
TRBD1	few	TRBJ2-7	16	TRBV6-5	CASSSQTGSHSYEQYF	TGTGCCAGCAGTTCCCAGACAGGGAGTCATTCCTACGAGCAGTACTTC
NA	many	TRBJ1-4	14	TRBV11-2	CASSSGSFYEKLFF	TGTGCCAGCAGCTCAGGGTCCTTTTATGAAAAACTGTTTTTT
TRBD1	NA	TRBJ1-4	17	TRBV2	CATTPRDRGSLEEKLFF	TGTGCCACCACCCCGAGGGACAGGGGGAGTTTGGAGGAAAAACTGTTTTTT
NA	NA	TRBJ2-7	13	TRBV5-1	CASSLEWPYEQYF	TGCGCCAGCAGCTTGGAATGGCCGTACGAGCAGTACTTC
NA	few	TRBJ2-1	15	TRBV20-1	CSARVARLLNNEQFF	TGCAGTGCTAGAGTGGCACGGCTCCTTAACAATGAGCAGTTCTTC
TRBD1	NA	TRBJ2-3	17	TRBV12-3/TRBV12-4	CASSLWDRGIGPDTQYF	TGTGCCAGCAGTTTATGGGACAGGGGGATAGGGCCAGATACGCAGTATTTT
NA	many	TRBJ1-4	14	TRBV11-3	CASRDPGRGEKLFF	TGTGCCAGCAGGGACCCAGGGAGGGGTGAAAAACTGTTTTTT
TRBD1	few	TRBJ2-7	14	TRBV6-1	CASSPDRVSYEQYF	TGTGCCAGCAGTCCAGACAGGGTATCCTACGAGCAGTACTTC
NA	NA	TRBJ1-4	12	TRBV12-3/TRBV12-4	CASRSGVEKLFF	TGTGCCAGCAGGTCAGGAGTCGAAAAACTGTTTTTT
NA	NA	TRBJ2-6	16	TRBV10-3	CAISGVSSSGANVLTF	TGTGCCATCAGTGGTGTCAGTAGCTCTGGGGCCAACGTCCTGACTTTC
NA	few	TRBJ1-1	14	TRBV7-9	CASSLNPADTEAFF	TGTGCCAGCAGCTTAAACCCAGCAGACACTGAAGCTTTCTTT
TRBD1	many	TRBJ2-1	16	TRBV7-9	CASSSPGQGRYNEQFF	TGTGCCAGCAGCTCTCCGGGACAGGGGAGGTACAATGAGCAGTTCTTC
NA	many	TRBJ1-5	15	TRBV7-8	CASSLIGNSNQPQHF	TGTGCCAGCAGCTTAATCGGGAACAGCAATCAGCCCCAGCATTTT
NA	few	TRBJ2-3	14	TRBV10-3	CAISESTITDTQYF	TGTGCCATCAGTGAGTCGACTATCACAGATACGCAGTATTTT
TRBD1	few	TRBJ2-2	16	TRBV29-1	CSVSYPKIQGAGELFF	TGCAGCGTTAGTTACCCGAAAATACAGGGGGCCGGGGAGCTGTTTTTT
NA	NA	TRBJ1-1	14	TRBV12-3/TRBV12-4	CASSPGLANTEAFF	TGTGCCAGCAGCCCAGGGTTGGCGAACACTGAAGCTTTCTTT
TRBD1	few	TRBJ1-1	12	TRBV12-5	CASGGQGREAFF	TGTGCTAGTGGTGGACAGGGTCGGGAAGCTTTCTTT
NA	NA	TRBJ2-1	13	TRBV20-1	CSAPGAHYNEQFF	TGCAGTGCTCCGGGGGCCCACTACAATGAGCAGTTCTTC
NA	NA	TRBJ2-7	16	TRBV12-3/TRBV12-4	CASSLALAGPLGEQYF	TGTGCCAGCAGTTTAGCATTAGCAGGCCCCCTGGGTGAGCAGTACTTC
NA	NA	TRBJ2-3	15	TRBV12-3/TRBV12-4	CASSRRGGGTDTQYF	TGTGCCAGCAGCCGAAGGGGGGGCGGCACAGATACGCAGTATTTT